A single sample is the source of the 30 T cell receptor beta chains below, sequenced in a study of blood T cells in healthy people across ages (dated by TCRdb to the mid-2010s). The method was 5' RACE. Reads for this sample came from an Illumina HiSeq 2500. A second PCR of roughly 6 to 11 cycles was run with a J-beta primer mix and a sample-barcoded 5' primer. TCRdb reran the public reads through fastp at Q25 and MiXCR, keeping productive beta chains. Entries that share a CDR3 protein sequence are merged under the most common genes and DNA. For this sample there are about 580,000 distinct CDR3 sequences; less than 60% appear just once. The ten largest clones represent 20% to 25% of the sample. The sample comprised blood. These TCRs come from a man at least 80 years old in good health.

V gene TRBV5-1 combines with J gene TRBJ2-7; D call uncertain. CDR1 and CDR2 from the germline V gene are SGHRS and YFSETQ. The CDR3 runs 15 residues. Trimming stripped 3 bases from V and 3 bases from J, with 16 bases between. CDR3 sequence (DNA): TGCGCCAGCAGCTGGACCGCTATACAGAACTACGAGCAGTACTTC. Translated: CASSWTAIQNYEQYF.

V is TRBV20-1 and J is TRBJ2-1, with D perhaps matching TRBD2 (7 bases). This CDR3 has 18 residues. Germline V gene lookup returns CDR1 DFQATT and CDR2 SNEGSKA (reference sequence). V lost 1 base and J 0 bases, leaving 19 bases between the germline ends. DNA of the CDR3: TGCAGTGCTAGAGTAGGACGGGGGGCCAAGTCCTCCTACAATGAGCAGTTCTTC. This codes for CSARVGRGAKSSYNEQFF.

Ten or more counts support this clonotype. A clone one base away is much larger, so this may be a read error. Here the CDR3 DNA reads TGTGCCAGCAGTTACTTGGGACAGGGAAATGAGCAGTACTTC. It yields the protein CASSYLGQGNEQYF. The genes are TRBV6-6 and TRBJ2-5, with 9 bases lining up with TRBD1. The CDR3 extends over 14 amino acids. CDR1 and CDR2 from the germline V gene are MNHNY and SVGAGI (reference sequence). Trimming removed 1 base from V and 11 bases from J; junction bases left unmatched: 8.

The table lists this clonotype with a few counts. CDR3 amino acids: CASSYTTGLSPYEQYF. The DNA of the CDR3 is TGTGCCAGCAGCTACACGACGGGCCTATCTCCCTACGAGCAGTACTTC. This chain links TRBV7-2 with TRBJ2-7; D gene uncertain. The CDR3 is 16 residues long. Germline lookup yields CDR1 SGHTA and CDR2 FQGNSA. V was pared by 4 bases and J by 2 bases, with 18 bases between.

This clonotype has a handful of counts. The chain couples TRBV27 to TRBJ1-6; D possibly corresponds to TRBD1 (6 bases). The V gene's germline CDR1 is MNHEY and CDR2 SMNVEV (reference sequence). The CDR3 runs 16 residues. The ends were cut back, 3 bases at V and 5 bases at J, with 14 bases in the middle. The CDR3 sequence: CASSFSGHRDNSPLHF. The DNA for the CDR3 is TGTGCCAGCAGTTTTTCGGGGCACAGGGATAATTCACCCCTCCACTTT.

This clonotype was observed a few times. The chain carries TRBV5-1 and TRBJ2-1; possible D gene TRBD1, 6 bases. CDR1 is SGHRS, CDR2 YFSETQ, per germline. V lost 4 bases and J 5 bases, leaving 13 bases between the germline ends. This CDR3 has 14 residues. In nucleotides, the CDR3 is TGCGCCAGCAGCCCCGGACAGAGCAACAATGAGCAGTTCTTC. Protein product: CASSPGQSNNEQFF.

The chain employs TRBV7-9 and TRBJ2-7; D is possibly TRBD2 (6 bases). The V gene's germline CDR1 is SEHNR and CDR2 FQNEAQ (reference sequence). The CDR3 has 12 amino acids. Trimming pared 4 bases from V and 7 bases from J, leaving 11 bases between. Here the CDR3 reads CASSSAGREQYF. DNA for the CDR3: TGTGCCAGCAGCTCCGCGGGGAGGGAGCAGTACTTC.

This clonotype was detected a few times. The CDR3 is CASSPSRQGHNEQFF. CDR3 nucleotides: TGTGCCAGCAGTCCTAGCCGACAGGGGCACAATGAGCAGTTCTTC. The chain uses TRBV27 and TRBJ2-1; TRBD1 matches at 8 bases. Germline CDR1 and CDR2: MNHEY and SMNVEV (reference sequence). This CDR3 contains 15 residues. The V segment lost 5 bases and the J segment 5 bases; nucleotides outside the gene matches: 8.

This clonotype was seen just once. The DNA for the CDR3 is TGCAGTGCTCCAAGTAGGGACACCTACGAGCAGTACTTC. The encoded protein is CSAPSRDTYEQYF. This sequence joins TRBV20-1 and TRBJ2-7; D may be TRBD1 (6 bases). CDR1 and CDR2 (germline): DFQATT, SNEGSKA (reference sequence). V was trimmed by 5 bases and J by 2 bases, leaving 13 bases between them. CDR3 length: 13 amino acids.

In DNA form, the CDR3 reads TGCAGTGCTAGAGCAAGGGACTTACGGCCGAGCTCCTACAATGAGCAGTTCTTC. Encoded protein: CSARARDLRPSSYNEQFF. The gene calls are TRBV20-1 and TRBJ2-1; D is possibly TRBD2 (6 bases). The CDR3 length is 18 residues. The V gene lost 1 base and the J gene lost 0 bases, with 19 bases spanning the gap. The germline V gene has CDR1 DFQATT and CDR2 SNEGSKA (reference sequence).

The CDR3 reads CASRPDRGYTF. CDR3 in DNA: TGTGCCAGCAGGCCCGATCGGGGCTACACCTTC. J is TRBJ1-2 and V is TRBV2; D gene ambiguous. The CDR3 totals 11 residues. Germline values: CDR1 SNHLY, CDR2 FYNNEI. Trimming removed 6 bases at V and 8 bases at J, with 10 bases between. The full variable domain, in which reference TRBV2 and TRBJ1-2 provide the parts outside the CDR3, is EPEVTQTPSHQVTQMGQEVILRCVPISNHLYFYWYRQILGQKVEFLVSFYNNEISEKSEIFDDQFSVERPDGSNFTLKIRSTKLEDSAMYFCASRPDRGYTFGSGTRLTVV.

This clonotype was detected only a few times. CDR3 region: CASEGVGRDEQFF. CDR3 DNA sequence: TGTGCCTCAGAGGGGGTGGGCCGCGATGAGCAGTTCTTC. The chain is built from TRBV30 and TRBJ2-1; possible D gene TRBD1, 6 bases. This CDR3 contains 13 residues. CDR1 is GTSNPN, CDR2 SVGIG, per germline (reference sequence). Trimming left V 7 bases short and J 8 bases short, with 18 bases between.

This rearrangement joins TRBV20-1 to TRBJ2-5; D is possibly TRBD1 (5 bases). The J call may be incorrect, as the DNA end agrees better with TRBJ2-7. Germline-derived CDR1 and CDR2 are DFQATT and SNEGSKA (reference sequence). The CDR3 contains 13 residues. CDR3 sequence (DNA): TGCAGTGCTAGATATACAGGCTTGCCCGAGCAGTACTTC. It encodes CSARYTGLPEQYF.

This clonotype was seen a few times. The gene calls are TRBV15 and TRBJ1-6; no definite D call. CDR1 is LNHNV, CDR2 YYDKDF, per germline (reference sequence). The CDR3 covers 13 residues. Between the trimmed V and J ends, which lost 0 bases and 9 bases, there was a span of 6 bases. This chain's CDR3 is CATSRDSGSPLHF. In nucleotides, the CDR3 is TGTGCCACCAGCAGAGATAGCGGTTCACCCCTCCACTTT.

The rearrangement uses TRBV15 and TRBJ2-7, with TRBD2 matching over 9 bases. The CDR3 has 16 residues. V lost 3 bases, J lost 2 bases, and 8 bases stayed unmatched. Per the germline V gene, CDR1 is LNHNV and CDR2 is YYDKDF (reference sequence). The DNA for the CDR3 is TGTGCCACCAGCAGTTATAGCGGGAGTAGGGCCTACGAGCAGTACTTC. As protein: CATSSYSGSRAYEQYF. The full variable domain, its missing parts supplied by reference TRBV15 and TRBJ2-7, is DAMVIQNPRYQVTQFGKPVTLSCSQTLNHNVMYWYQQKSSQAPKLLFHYYDKDFNNEADTPDNFQSRRPNTSFCFLDIRSPGLGDTAMYLCATSSYSGSRAYEQYFGPGTRLTVT.

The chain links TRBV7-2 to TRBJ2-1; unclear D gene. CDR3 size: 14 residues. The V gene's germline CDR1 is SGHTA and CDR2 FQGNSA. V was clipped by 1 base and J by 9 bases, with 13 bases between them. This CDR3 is CASSLGVGWSEQFF. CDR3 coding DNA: TGTGCCAGCAGCTTAGGAGTCGGGTGGAGTGAGCAGTTCTTC.

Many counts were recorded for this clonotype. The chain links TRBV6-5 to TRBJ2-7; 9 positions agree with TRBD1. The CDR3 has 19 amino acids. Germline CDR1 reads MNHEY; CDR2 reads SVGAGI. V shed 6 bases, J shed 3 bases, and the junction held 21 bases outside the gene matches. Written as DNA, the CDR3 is TGTGCCAGCAGCCACTCCTCCGACAGGGGGAGGTTAGGTGTCTACGAGCAGTACTTC. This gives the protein CASSHSSDRGRLGVYEQYF.

As DNA, the CDR3 is TGCAGCGTTGGGGGCAGGAAGAATGAAAAACTGTTTTTT. This encodes CSVGGRKNEKLFF. The chain joins TRBV29-1 to TRBJ1-4; possibly TRBD1 for D (5 bases). Deletions cut 4 bases from V and 5 bases from J, with 11 bases between. CDR1 SQVTM and CDR2 ANQGSEA come from the germline V gene. This CDR3 comprises 13 residues.

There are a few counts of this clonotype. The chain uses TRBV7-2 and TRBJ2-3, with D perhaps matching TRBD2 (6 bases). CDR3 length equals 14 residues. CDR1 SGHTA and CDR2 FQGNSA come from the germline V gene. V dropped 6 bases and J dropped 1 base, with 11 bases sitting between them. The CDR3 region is CASRKIAGTDTQYF. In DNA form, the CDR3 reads TGTGCCAGCAGGAAAATAGCGGGCACAGATACGCAGTATTTT.

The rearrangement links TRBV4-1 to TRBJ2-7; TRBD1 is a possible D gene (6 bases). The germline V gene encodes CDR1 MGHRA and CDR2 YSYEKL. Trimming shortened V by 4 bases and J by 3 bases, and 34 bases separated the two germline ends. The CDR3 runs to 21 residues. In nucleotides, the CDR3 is TGCGCCAGCAGCCGAGAGGTCCTTCACAGGGTGGTCAGCCCCTACTACTACGAGCAGTACTTC. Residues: CASSREVLHRVVSPYYYEQYF.

In nucleotides, the CDR3 is TGTGCCAGCAGCTTAGTGGTCGGACCCGTGAACACTGAAGCTTTCTTT. Translating gives CASSLVVGPVNTEAFF. V gene TRBV7-2 combines with J gene TRBJ1-1, with D unclear. V lost 1 base to trimming and J lost 0 bases, with 12 bases between them. CDR1 and CDR2 (germline): SGHTA, FQGNSA. CDR3 size: 16 residues.

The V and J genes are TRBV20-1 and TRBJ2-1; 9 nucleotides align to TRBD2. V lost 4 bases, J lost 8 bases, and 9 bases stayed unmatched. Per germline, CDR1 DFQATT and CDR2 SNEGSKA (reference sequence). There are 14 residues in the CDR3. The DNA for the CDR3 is TGCAGTGCTACCCCGGCTAGCGGGATTGATGAGCAGTTCTTC. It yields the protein CSATPASGIDEQFF.

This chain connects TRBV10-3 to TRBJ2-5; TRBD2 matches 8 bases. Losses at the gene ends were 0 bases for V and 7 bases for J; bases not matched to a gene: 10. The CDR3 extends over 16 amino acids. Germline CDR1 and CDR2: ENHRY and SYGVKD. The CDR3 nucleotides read TGTGCCATCAGTGAGTCGGGTAGCGGGGCCCGGGGGACCCAGTACTTC. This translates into CAISESGSGARGTQYF.

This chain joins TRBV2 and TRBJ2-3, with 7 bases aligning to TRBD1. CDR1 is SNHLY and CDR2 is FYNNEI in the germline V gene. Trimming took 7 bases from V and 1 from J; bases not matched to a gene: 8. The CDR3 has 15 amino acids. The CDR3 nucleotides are TGTGCCAGCACCCTAGGGGGCCAAGGCACAGATACGCAGTATTTT. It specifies CASTLGGQGTDTQYF.

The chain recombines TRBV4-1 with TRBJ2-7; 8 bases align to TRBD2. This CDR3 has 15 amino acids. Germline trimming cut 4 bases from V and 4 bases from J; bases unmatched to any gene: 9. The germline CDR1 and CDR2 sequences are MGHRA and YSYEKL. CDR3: CASSLGLVGVYEQYF. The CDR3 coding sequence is TGCGCCAGCAGCCTGGGACTAGTCGGGGTTTACGAGCAGTACTTC.

The CDR3: CASSQDPSGGSNEQFF. CDR3 in DNA: TGTGCCAGCAGCCAAGATCCTAGCGGGGGGAGCAATGAGCAGTTCTTC. The gene calls are TRBV4-2 and TRBJ2-1, with 11 bases that match TRBD2. Germline V gene sequence: CDR1 LGHNA, CDR2 YNFKEQ. With V trimmed by 0 bases and J by 6 bases, 4 bases remained unmatched. The CDR3 consists of 16 residues.

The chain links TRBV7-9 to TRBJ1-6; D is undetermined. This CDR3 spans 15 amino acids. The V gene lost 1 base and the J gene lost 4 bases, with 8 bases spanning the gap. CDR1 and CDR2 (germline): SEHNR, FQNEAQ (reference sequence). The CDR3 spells CASSLGEGYNSPLHF. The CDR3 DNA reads TGTGCCAGCAGCTTAGGTGAAGGGTATAATTCACCCCTCCACTTT.

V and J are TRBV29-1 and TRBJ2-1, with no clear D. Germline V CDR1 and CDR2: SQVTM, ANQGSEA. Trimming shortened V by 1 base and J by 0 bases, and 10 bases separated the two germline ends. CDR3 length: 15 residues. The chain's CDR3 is CSVEGGVSSYNEQFF. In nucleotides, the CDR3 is TGCAGCGTTGAAGGTGGGGTGAGCTCCTACAATGAGCAGTTCTTC.

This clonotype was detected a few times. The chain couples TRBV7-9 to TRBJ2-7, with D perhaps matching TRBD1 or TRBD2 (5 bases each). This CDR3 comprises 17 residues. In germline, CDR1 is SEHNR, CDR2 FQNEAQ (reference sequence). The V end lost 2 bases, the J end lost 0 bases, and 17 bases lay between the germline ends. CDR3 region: CASSLFGTGGLSYEQYF. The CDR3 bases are TGTGCCAGCAGCTTATTCGGGACCGGTGGACTCTCCTACGAGCAGTACTTC.

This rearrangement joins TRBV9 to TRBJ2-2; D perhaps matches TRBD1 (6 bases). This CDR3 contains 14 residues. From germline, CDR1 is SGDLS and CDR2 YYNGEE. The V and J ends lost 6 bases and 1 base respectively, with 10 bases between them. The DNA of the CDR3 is TGTGCCAGCATGTTGGGACAGAACACCGGGGAGCTGTTTTTT. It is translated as CASMLGQNTGELFF.